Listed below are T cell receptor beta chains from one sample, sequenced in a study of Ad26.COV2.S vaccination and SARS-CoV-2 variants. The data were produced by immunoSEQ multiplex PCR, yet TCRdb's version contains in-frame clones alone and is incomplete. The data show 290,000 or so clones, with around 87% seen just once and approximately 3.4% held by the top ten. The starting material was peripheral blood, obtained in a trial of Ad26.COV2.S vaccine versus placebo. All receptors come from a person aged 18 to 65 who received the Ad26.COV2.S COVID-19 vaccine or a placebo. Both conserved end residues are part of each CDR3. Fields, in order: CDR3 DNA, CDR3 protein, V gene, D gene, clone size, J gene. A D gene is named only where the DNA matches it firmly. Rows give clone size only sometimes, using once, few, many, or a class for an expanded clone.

cdr3_nt: TGTGCCAGCAGTTACCACAGCTCCTACAATGAGCAGTTCTTC; cdr3_aa: CASSYHSSYNEQFF; v_call: TRBV6-5; d_call: NA; clone_size: once; j_call: TRBJ2-1
cdr3_nt: TGTGCCAGTAGTTTACAGACAGGGTCTAACTATGGCTACACCTTC; cdr3_aa: CASSLQTGSNYGYTF; v_call: TRBV19; d_call: TRBD1; clone_size: once; j_call: TRBJ1-2
cdr3_nt: TGTGCCAGCAGCAAAAAAACTGCACCGGGACTAGCGGGGGGTTGGGCCAAAAACATTCAGTACTTC; cdr3_aa: CASSKKTAPGLAGGWAKNIQYF; v_call: TRBV21-1; d_call: NA; clone_size: NA; j_call: TRBJ2-4
cdr3_nt: TGTGCCAGCAGCTTTCCCGGGAGTGACAGGGAGACCCAGTACTTC; cdr3_aa: CASSFPGSDRETQYF; v_call: TRBV12-1; d_call: NA; clone_size: NA; j_call: TRBJ2-5
cdr3_nt: TGTGCCAGTAGTCGGGCAGGGGGAGACTATGGCTACACCTTC; cdr3_aa: CASSRAGGDYGYTF; v_call: TRBV19; d_call: TRBD1; clone_size: NA; j_call: TRBJ1-2
cdr3_nt: TGTGCCAGTAGTGTGACAGGGGGACCGGGGACCGGGGAGCTGTTTTTT; cdr3_aa: CASSVTGGPGTGELFF; v_call: TRBV19; d_call: TRBD1; clone_size: NA; j_call: TRBJ2-2
cdr3_nt: TGTGCCACCAGTGATACAAGTGGGAGGCCAGATACGCAGTATTTT; cdr3_aa: CATSDTSGRPDTQYF; v_call: TRBV24-1; d_call: NA; clone_size: NA; j_call: TRBJ2-3
cdr3_nt: TGTGCCAGCAGCTTGACTGCTGGGACCTACAATGAGCAGTTCTTC; cdr3_aa: CASSLTAGTYNEQFF; v_call: TRBV7-2; d_call: NA; clone_size: NA; j_call: TRBJ2-1
cdr3_nt: TGTGCCAGTAGTATCAACCGGGGAGATACGCAGTATTTT; cdr3_aa: CASSINRGDTQYF; v_call: TRBV19; d_call: NA; clone_size: NA; j_call: TRBJ2-3
cdr3_nt: TGTGCCAGCAGCTTAGGACAGGGTTTCTCTGGGGCCAACGTCCTGACTTTC; cdr3_aa: CASSLGQGFSGANVLTF; v_call: TRBV7-2; d_call: TRBD1; clone_size: NA; j_call: TRBJ2-6
cdr3_nt: TGTGCCAGTCGAAGAAGGAACTATGATGGCTACACCTTC; cdr3_aa: CASRRRNYDGYTF; v_call: TRBV19; d_call: NA; clone_size: NA; j_call: TRBJ1-2
cdr3_nt: TGTGCCAGCAGTCCCGGGACAGGGGCTGAAGCTTTCTTT; cdr3_aa: CASSPGTGAEAFF; v_call: TRBV2; d_call: TRBD1; clone_size: NA; j_call: TRBJ1-1
cdr3_nt: TGTGCCAGCTCACGATTAACAAGCACTGAAGCTTTCTTT; cdr3_aa: CASSRLTSTEAFF; v_call: TRBV18; d_call: NA; clone_size: NA; j_call: TRBJ1-1
cdr3_nt: TGTGCCAGCAGTTACAGGGCGCGCGGGGGCAATCAGCCCCAGCATTTT; cdr3_aa: CASSYRARGGNQPQHF; v_call: TRBV6-5; d_call: NA; clone_size: NA; j_call: TRBJ1-5
cdr3_nt: TGTGCCAGCAGAAGAGGGACAAACTCCTACGAGCAGTACTTC; cdr3_aa: CASRRGTNSYEQYF; v_call: TRBV27; d_call: NA; clone_size: NA; j_call: TRBJ2-7
cdr3_nt: TGTGCCAGCAGTTCGGACAGCTACTCCTACAATGAGCAGTTCTTC; cdr3_aa: CASSSDSYSYNEQFF; v_call: TRBV7-9; d_call: NA; clone_size: NA; j_call: TRBJ2-1
cdr3_nt: TGTGCTAGTGGTTTAGGCAGGGTGAACACCGGGGAGCTGTTTTTT; cdr3_aa: CASGLGRVNTGELFF; v_call: TRBV12-5; d_call: NA; clone_size: NA; j_call: TRBJ2-2
cdr3_nt: TGTGCCAGCAGTTTAGGACAGGGGGGTAAGGGCTACACCTTC; cdr3_aa: CASSLGQGGKGYTF; v_call: TRBV28; d_call: TRBD1; clone_size: NA; j_call: TRBJ1-2
cdr3_nt: TGTGCCAGCAGCTTAGAAAGTTGGACGTTGAGCTCTGGAAACACCATATATTTT; cdr3_aa: CASSLESWTLSSGNTIYF; v_call: TRBV7-2; d_call: NA; clone_size: NA; j_call: TRBJ1-3
cdr3_nt: TGCAGTGCCCCAGGTGCGGATGAGCAGTTCTTC; cdr3_aa: CSAPGADEQFF; v_call: TRBV20-1; d_call: NA; clone_size: NA; j_call: TRBJ2-1
cdr3_nt: TGTGCCAGCAGCTTAGCTCACCACGAGCAGTACTTC; cdr3_aa: CASSLAHHEQYF; v_call: TRBV7-9; d_call: NA; clone_size: NA; j_call: TRBJ2-7
cdr3_nt: TGTGCCAGCAGCTTGTATTTTGGGGGCTATACATCACCCCTCCACTTT; cdr3_aa: CASSLYFGGYTSPLHF; v_call: TRBV5-8; d_call: NA; clone_size: NA; j_call: TRBJ1-6
cdr3_nt: TGTGCCAGCAGCCTAAACCCCGGGACAGGGTCACGACGAGCTTTCTTT; cdr3_aa: CASSLNPGTGSRRAFF; v_call: TRBV7-2; d_call: TRBD1; clone_size: NA; j_call: TRBJ1-1
cdr3_nt: TGTGCCAGTAGTATAAGGGTAACAGGATCCTACGAGCAGTACTTC; cdr3_aa: CASSIRVTGSYEQYF; v_call: TRBV19; d_call: NA; clone_size: once; j_call: TRBJ2-7
cdr3_nt: TGTGCCAGCAGTTACCCCCAGGGGAGCTCTGGAAACACCATATATTTT; cdr3_aa: CASSYPQGSSGNTIYF; v_call: TRBV6-6; d_call: NA; clone_size: NA; j_call: TRBJ1-3
cdr3_nt: TGTGCCAGCAGCCCCGGACCCAACGGGGGCGAGCAGTACTTC; cdr3_aa: CASSPGPNGGEQYF; v_call: TRBV5-4; d_call: NA; clone_size: once; j_call: TRBJ2-7
cdr3_nt: TGTGCCAGCAGATCAGGGGATAGCAATCAGCCCCAGCATTTT; cdr3_aa: CASRSGDSNQPQHF; v_call: TRBV7-2; d_call: NA; clone_size: NA; j_call: TRBJ1-5
cdr3_nt: TGTGCCAGCAGTTTTGAGGTTAACACCGGGGAGCTGTTTTTT; cdr3_aa: CASSFEVNTGELFF; v_call: TRBV27; d_call: NA; clone_size: few; j_call: TRBJ2-2
cdr3_nt: TGCAGCGTCAGGACAGGCGCGGAGTCCGGGGAGCTGTTTTTT; cdr3_aa: CSVRTGAESGELFF; v_call: TRBV29-1; d_call: TRBD1; clone_size: NA; j_call: TRBJ2-2
cdr3_nt: TGTGCCAGCAGTCACGACAGGGACGGAGGCTACACCTTC; cdr3_aa: CASSHDRDGGYTF; v_call: TRBV6-5; d_call: TRBD1; clone_size: NA; j_call: TRBJ1-2
cdr3_nt: TGTGCCAGCAGTTACCGCCCCCTAGAGACCCAGTACTTC; cdr3_aa: CASSYRPLETQYF; v_call: TRBV6-5; d_call: NA; clone_size: NA; j_call: TRBJ2-5
cdr3_nt: TGTGCCAGCAGGCCCCCGGGTTCCTACGAGCAGTACTTC; cdr3_aa: CASRPPGSYEQYF; v_call: TRBV28; d_call: NA; clone_size: NA; j_call: TRBJ2-7
cdr3_nt: TGTGCCAGCAGCGGAGCGGGTCCAGCCTACGAGCAGTACTTC; cdr3_aa: CASSGAGPAYEQYF; v_call: TRBV9; d_call: NA; clone_size: NA; j_call: TRBJ2-7
cdr3_nt: TGTGCCAGCAGCGCGACGTACAGCTACAATGAGCAGTTCTTC; cdr3_aa: CASSATYSYNEQFF; v_call: TRBV11-2; d_call: NA; clone_size: NA; j_call: TRBJ2-1